The clone carrying this TCR beta chain turned up a few times. This sample stems from a study of technical replicates of blood from a handful of donors. TCRdb keeps only in-frame clones here, not all; method: immunoSEQ multiplex PCR. The data show approximately 69,000 clones, 75% to 90% seen once. Trimming pared 4 bases from V and 10 bases from J, leaving 14 bases between. The CDR3 consists of 12 residues. CDR1 SQVTM and CDR2 ANQGSEA come from the germline V gene. The V call is TRBV29-1, the J call TRBJ2-1; TRBD2 might be the D (5 bases). The sequencing input was PBMCs. The clonotype comes from a human donor in good health. Some clones in this sample may be carry-over from other donors' samples. CDR3 residues: CSVALASREQFF. CDR3 bases: TGCAGCGTTGCCCTAGCCTCGAGGGAGCAGTTCTTC.